This T cell receptor beta chain derives from a study of shared clonotypes between healthy human individuals. CD8 cells regarded as naive lacked CD45RO, were positively chosen for CCR7, and omitted terminally differentiated effector memory CD45RA+ cells. As originally analysed: There were no quality scores in the junction-only immunoSEQ sequences, so filtering differed. Produced via immunoSEQ multiplex PCR; TCRdb's table is partial and in-frame only. V, J and clone size reflect that table, while D and trimming were determined from the DNA. The data hold nearly 600,000 clones, with just under 97% observed a single time. This receptor was identified in a woman younger than 45 in good health. Sequencing used naive CD8+ T cells sorted from blood.

In nucleotides, the CDR3 is TGTGCCAGCAGTTTACCGGACATCTACGAGCAGTACTTC. Protein sequence: CASSLPDIYEQYF. The chain joins TRBV28 to TRBJ2-7; possibly TRBD1 for D (5 bases). Trimming removed 2 bases at V and 3 bases at J, with 8 bases between. The V gene's germline CDR1 is MDHEN and CDR2 SYDVKM. This CDR3 has 13 amino acids.